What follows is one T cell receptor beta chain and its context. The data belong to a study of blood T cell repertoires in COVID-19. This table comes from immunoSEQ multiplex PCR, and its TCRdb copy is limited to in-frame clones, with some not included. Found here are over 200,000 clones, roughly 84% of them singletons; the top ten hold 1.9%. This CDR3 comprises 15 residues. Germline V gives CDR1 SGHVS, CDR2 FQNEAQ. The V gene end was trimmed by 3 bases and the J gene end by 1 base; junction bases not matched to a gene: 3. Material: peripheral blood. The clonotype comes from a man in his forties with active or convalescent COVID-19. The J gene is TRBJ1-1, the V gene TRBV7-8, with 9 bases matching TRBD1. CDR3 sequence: CASSFSGQGNTEAFF. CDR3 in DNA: TGTGCCAGCAGCTTTTCGGGACAGGGGAACACTGAAGCTTTCTTT.